This TCR beta chain was identified in a study of shared clonotypes between healthy human individuals. The wider study: The donor group consisted of a couple of women and three men, aged 18 to 49. Overall study results and limits: Generation of non-shared clonotypes was less probable than generation of clonotypes shared by all four donors.

The V and J ends lost 5 bases and 0 bases respectively, with 12 bases between them. Looked up from germline, CDR1 is MNHEY and CDR2 is SMNVEV (reference sequence). This CDR3 comprises 15 residues. Naive CD8 populations comprised CD45RO-negative cells positively selected for CCR7, excluding terminally differentiated effector memory CD45RA+ cells. Some clones are missing from TCRdb's copy, which holds only in-frame ones; the method was immunoSEQ multiplex PCR. Found here are around 2,100,000 clones, about 95% of them singletons; the top ten hold around 1%. In the case of this clone: The antigen is not known.

The specimen was naive CD8+ T cells sorted from blood. This TCR was recovered from a young man in good health. The chain employs TRBV27 and TRBJ2-3; D gene unclear. In DNA form, the CDR3 reads TGTGCCAGCAGTCCCTTTTCTCCCAGCACAGATACGCAGTATTTT. It yields the protein CASSPFSPSTDTQYF.